Presented here are 27 T cell receptor beta chains from one specimen sequenced in a study of cytotoxic CD8 clonotypes in ibrutinib-treated CLL. Data came from immunoSEQ multiplex PCR; TCRdb stores just in-frame clones and leaves some out. The data contain some 85,000 clones, roughly 80% of them seen just once; the ten biggest clones take up around 23%. Material: PBMCs, obtained after 24 months of ibrutinib treatment. The receptor set was obtained from a human donor with chronic lymphocytic leukemia.

This sequence joins TRBV19 and TRBJ1-2; 8 bases are a match to TRBD1. The V gene's germline CDR1 is LNHDA and CDR2 SQIVND (reference sequence). Trimming took 7 bases from V and 4 from J; bases not matched to a gene: 5. The CDR3 is made up of 13 amino acids. The CDR3 region has the DNA TGTGCCAGTACCGACAGGGGAAGCTATGGCTACACCTTC. Amino acid sequence: CASTDRGSYGYTF.

The rearrangement uses TRBV15 and TRBJ1-2; perhaps TRBD1 as D (6 bases). CDR1 and CDR2 (germline): LNHNV, YYDKDF (reference sequence). The CDR3 covers 15 residues. Deletions cut 0 bases from V and 8 bases from J, with 16 bases between. The CDR3 bases are TGTGCCACCAGCAGAGAGGTTACAGGGTGGCGGGGCTACACCTTC. Amino acids: CATSREVTGWRGYTF.

The gene calls are TRBV6-6 and TRBJ2-2; 11 bases agree with TRBD1. CDR1 and CDR2 (germline): MNHNY, SVGAGI (reference sequence). The CDR3 is 14 residues long. J gave up 4 bases and V 11 bases, and 6 bases lay outside the gene matches. CDR3 in amino acids: CAGGTGGFTGELFF. The DNA for the CDR3 is TGTGCCGGCGGGACAGGGGGGTTCACCGGGGAGCTGTTTTTT.

The genes are TRBV28 and TRBJ2-7; TRBD1 is a possible D gene (6 bases). The germline V gene encodes CDR1 MDHEN and CDR2 SYDVKM. Between the trimmed V and J ends, which lost 5 bases and 4 bases, there was a span of 15 bases. The CDR3 loop spans 14 amino acids. The CDR3 sequence is CASSAGTSEYEQYF. The CDR3 bases are TGTGCCAGCAGTGCCGGGACATCCGAATACGAGCAGTACTTC.

The chain employs TRBV27 and TRBJ2-1; D unclear. V shed 4 bases and J shed 9 bases, with 10 bases lying between them. The CDR3 loop spans 12 amino acids. The germline gives CDR1 MNHEY, CDR2 SMNVEV (reference sequence). The chain's CDR3 is CASSSVKTEQFF. DNA for the CDR3: TGTGCCAGCAGTTCGGTGAAGACTGAGCAGTTCTTC.

V and J are TRBV18 and TRBJ2-1; the match to TRBD2 covers 8 bases. Trimming cost V 2 bases and J 3 bases; bases outside gene matches: 3. Germline assignment: CDR1 KGHSH and CDR2 LQKENI. The CDR3 is 15 residues long. The chain's CDR3 is CASSPVSGNYNEQFF. As DNA, the CDR3 is TGTGCCAGCTCACCAGTTAGCGGGAACTACAATGAGCAGTTCTTC.

This chain joins TRBV6-5 and TRBJ1-2; 7 bases map to TRBD1. CDR3 length: 15 amino acids. The V segment lost 2 bases and the J segment 1 base; nucleotides outside the gene matches: 4. Germline V CDR1 and CDR2: MNHEY, SVGAGI. CDR3 nucleotides: TGTGCCAGCAGTTACGAGGGGGCAGGTAACTATGGCTACACCTTC. Translated: CASSYEGAGNYGYTF.

The chain combines TRBV9 with TRBJ2-1, with D unclear. Germline CDR1 and CDR2: SGDLS and YYNGEE. The V gene lost 0 bases and the J gene lost 2 bases, with 9 bases spanning the gap. The CDR3 loop spans 15 amino acids. The CDR3, as DNA: TGTGCCAGCAGCGTAGACCTCCCTGCCTACAATGAGCAGTTCTTC. Translated: CASSVDLPAYNEQFF. The whole variable domain, filled in from reference TRBV9 and TRBJ2-1, reads DSGVTQTPKHLITATGQRVTLRCSPRSGDLSVYWYQQSLDQGLQFLIQYYNGEERAKGNILERFSAQQFPDLHSELNLSSLELGDSALYFCASSVDLPAYNEQFFGPGTRLTVL.

This clone was seen a handful of times. This rearrangement joins TRBV5-1 to TRBJ2-1, with D possibly matching TRBD2 (6 bases). The CDR3 sequence is 15 residues long. Germline CDR1 reads SGHRS; CDR2 reads YFSETQ. Trimming stripped 4 bases from V and 4 bases from J, with 15 bases between. The CDR3 bases are TGCGCCAGCAGCGTTGCGGGGACGGGGTACAATGAGCAGTTCTTC. It encodes CASSVAGTGYNEQFF.

The chain is built from TRBV5-6 and TRBJ1-5; D remains ambiguous. This CDR3 has 13 amino acids. Per germline, CDR1 SGHDT and CDR2 YYEEEE. With 3 bases removed from V and 2 bases from J, the gap between germline ends came to 6 bases. CDR3: CASSYERNQPQHF. Written as DNA, the CDR3 is TGTGCCAGCAGCTATGAACGCAATCAGCCCCAGCATTTT. The variable domain in full, with the rest retrieved from reference TRBV5-6 and TRBJ1-5, is DAGVTQSPTHLIKTRGQQVTLRCSPKSGHDTVSWYQQALGQGPQFIFQYYEEEERQRGNFPDRFSGHQFPNYSSELNVNALLLGDSALYLCASSYERNQPQHFGDGTRLSIL.

The chain is built from TRBV7-8 and TRBJ2-1; D is uncertain. The CDR3 has 15 amino acids. Germline CDR1 is SGHVS and CDR2 is FQNEAQ. V lost 3 bases and J 0 bases, leaving 9 bases between the germline ends. As DNA, the CDR3 is TGTGCCAGCAGCTTCGGGCTAGGCTCCTACAATGAGCAGTTCTTC. It translates to CASSFGLGSYNEQFF. Combining the CDR3 with reference TRBV7-8 and TRBJ2-1 gives the whole variable domain GAGVSQSPRYKVAKRGQDVALRCDPISGHVSLFWYQQALGQGPEFLTYFQNEAQLDKSGLPSDRFFAERPEGSVSTLKIQRTQQEDSAVYLCASSFGLGSYNEQFFGPGTRLTVL.

This chain connects TRBV6-1 to TRBJ2-3, with a possible D match to TRBD2 (5 bases). Germline V gene sequence: CDR1 MNHNS, CDR2 SASEGT. The V and J ends lost 3 bases and 3 bases respectively, with 16 bases between them. The CDR3 totals 16 residues. CDR3 DNA sequence: TGTGCCAGCAGTGACGATATCGGGGTTGGGACAGATACGCAGTATTTT. Translation gives CASSDDIGVGTDTQYF.

The rearrangement joins TRBV7-9 to TRBJ1-3; D unresolved. The CDR3 length is 15 residues. The V gene lost 2 bases and the J gene lost 0 bases, with 8 bases spanning the gap. Germline V gives CDR1 SEHNR, CDR2 FQNEAQ (reference sequence). CDR3 loop: CASSLYTGSGNTIYF. The CDR3 coding sequence is TGTGCCAGCAGCTTATATACGGGCTCTGGAAACACCATATATTTT. Using reference TRBV7-9 and TRBJ1-3 for the parts outside the CDR3, the full variable domain is DTGVSQNPRHKITKRGQNVTFRCDPISEHNRLYWYRQTLGQGPEFLTYFQNEAQLEKSRLLSDRFSAERPKGSFSTLEIQRTEQGDSAMYLCASSLYTGSGNTIYFGEGSWLTVV.

V usage is TRBV29-1 and J usage is TRBJ2-3; 8 bases line up with TRBD1. The CDR3 covers 14 residues. The V gene's germline CDR1 is SQVTM and CDR2 ANQGSEA. The ends lost 3 bases at V and 3 bases at J; junction bases unmatched: 5. CDR3 residues: CSVDPGQGTDTQYF. The CDR3 DNA sequence: TGCAGCGTTGATCCCGGACAGGGAACAGATACGCAGTATTTT.

The chain has TRBV6-6 and TRBJ2-5, with 7 bases that match TRBD1. Germline lookup yields CDR1 MNHNY and CDR2 SVGAGI (reference sequence). This CDR3 has 15 residues. Trimming took 6 bases from V and 2 from J; bases not matched to a gene: 9. CDR3 DNA: TGTGCCAGCAGAAACGACAGGGCAGGGCAAGAGACCCAGTACTTC. The encoded protein is CASRNDRAGQETQYF.

The J gene is TRBJ1-5, the V gene TRBV19; no clear D. The CDR3 is made up of 13 amino acids. V was shortened by 4 bases and J by 3 bases, with 7 bases between the two germline ends. CDR1 LNHDA and CDR2 SQIVND come from the germline V gene (reference sequence). The CDR3 DNA follows: TGTGCCAGTAGTAGCCAGTTCAATCAGCCCCAGCATTTT. It yields the protein CASSSQFNQPQHF.

The chain uses TRBV11-2 and TRBJ1-2, with a weak D call TRBD1 (6 bases). CDR1 is SGHAT and CDR2 is FQNNGV in the germline V gene. The CDR3 extends over 13 amino acids. Trimming removed 6 bases from V and 7 bases from J, with 15 bases in between. The DNA of the CDR3 is TGTGCCAGCAGTACCGACAGGTCGGCTGGCTACACCTTC. Protein product: CASSTDRSAGYTF.

The chain couples TRBV7-2 to TRBJ2-7; 9 bases fit TRBD1. The CDR3 is 14 amino acids. Trimming took 5 bases from V and 3 from J; bases not matched to a gene: 5. CDR1 is SGHTA, CDR2 FQGNSA, per germline. DNA of the CDR3: TGTGCCAGCAGCACCGGGACAGGGTACTACGAGCAGTACTTC. Residues: CASSTGTGYYEQYF.

This clone was seen more than once but under ten times. J is TRBJ2-5 and V is TRBV4-1; TRBD2 might be the D (6 bases). With 3 bases removed from V and 2 bases from J, the gap between germline ends came to 16 bases. The CDR3 is made up of 16 amino acids. CDR1 MGHRA and CDR2 YSYEKL come from the germline V gene. The CDR3 loop reads CASSHGTGLPQETQYF. The CDR3 coding sequence is TGCGCCAGCAGCCATGGGACGGGACTCCCTCAAGAGACCCAGTACTTC.

The chain links TRBV2 to TRBJ2-7; TRBD2 matches at 12 bases. The CDR3 covers 15 residues. Germline loops: CDR1 SNHLY, CDR2 FYNNEI. V lost 3 bases and J lost 9; bases outside the gene matches: 9. CDR3 nucleotides: TGTGCCAGCAGTGACCGTCCGCAGACTAGCGGGAGGCAGTACTTC. Amino acids: CASSDRPQTSGRQYF.

This clone has more than one count but fewer than ten. The chain employs TRBV19 and TRBJ1-1; TRBD1 might be the D (6 bases). This CDR3 is 15 amino acids long. V was cut by 2 bases and J by 2 bases, with 12 bases left in between. CDR1 and CDR2 (germline): LNHDA, SQIVND (reference sequence). CDR3 loop: CASSITTGPNTEAFF. In DNA, the CDR3 is TGTGCCAGTAGTATAACGACAGGCCCTAACACTGAAGCTTTCTTT. Complete variable domain (other parts from reference TRBV19 and TRBJ1-1): DGGITQSPKYLFRKEGQNVTLSCEQNLNHDAMYWYRQDPGQGLRLIYYSQIVNDFQKGDIAEGYSVSREKKESFPLTVTSAQKNPTAFYLCASSITTGPNTEAFFGQGTRLTVV.

The CDR3 DNA sequence: TGTGCCAGCATAGGGGCGGGGGCGAGAACACGTACCGGGGAGCTGTTTTTT. Protein sequence: CASIGAGARTRTGELFF. The V call is TRBV27, the J call TRBJ2-2, with a possible D match to TRBD2 (7 bases). With 7 bases removed from V and 5 bases from J, the gap between germline ends came to 23 bases. CDR1 MNHEY and CDR2 SMNVEV come from the germline V gene (reference sequence). This CDR3 has 17 residues.

The chain recombines TRBV7-9 with TRBJ2-7; TRBD1 or TRBD2 may be the D gene (5 bases each). Germline V gene sequence: CDR1 SEHNR, CDR2 FQNEAQ (reference sequence). This CDR3 has 15 amino acids. V was pared by 0 bases and J by 6 bases, with 15 bases between. CDR3 region: CASSLAGTPSTEQYF. The CDR3 DNA is TGTGCCAGCAGCTTAGCGGGGACCCCGAGTACCGAGCAGTACTTC. The whole variable domain, remainder taken from reference TRBV7-9 and TRBJ2-7, is DTGVSQNPRHKITKRGQNVTFRCDPISEHNRLYWYRQTLGQGPEFLTYFQNEAQLEKSRLLSDRFSAERPKGSFSTLEIQRTEQGDSAMYLCASSLAGTPSTEQYFGPGTRLTVT.

This sequence joins TRBV5-5 and TRBJ2-7; a weak D match, TRBD1 (5 bases). Trimming cost V 0 bases and J 2 bases, with 12 bases left between them. The CDR3 runs 15 residues. The germline gives CDR1 SGHKS, CDR2 YYEKEE (reference sequence). The CDR3 DNA reads TGTGCCAGCAGCTTGGCCCCAGGGATCCCCTACGAGCAGTACTTC. The encoded protein is CASSLAPGIPYEQYF.

The J gene is TRBJ1-3, the V gene TRBV27; tentative D call: TRBD1 (5 bases). The length of the CDR3 is 14 residues. Germline V CDR1 and CDR2: MNHEY, SMNVEV (reference sequence). The V end was cut by 3 bases, the J end by 4 bases, with 10 bases between. The CDR3 nucleotides are TGTGCCAGCAGTTTTGTGGCAGGGGGAAACACCATATATTTT. The encoded protein is CASSFVAGGNTIYF.

The J gene is TRBJ2-2, the V gene TRBV7-6; D uncertain. V shed 5 bases and J shed 4 bases, with 11 bases lying between them. CDR3 length: 14 residues. Germline loops: CDR1 SGHVS, CDR2 FNYEAQ. Here the CDR3 reads CASSPEAGTGELFF. The DNA of the CDR3 is TGTGCCAGCAGCCCAGAGGCAGGCACCGGGGAGCTGTTTTTT.

The chain has TRBV7-9 and TRBJ1-1; D may be TRBD1 (6 bases). This CDR3 is 15 amino acids long. Trimming took off 6 bases at V and 1 base at J, with 15 bases between the two ends. CDR1 is SEHNR and CDR2 is FQNEAQ in the germline V gene (reference sequence). In nucleotides, the CDR3 is TGTGCCAGCAGTTCTTCTCGAGGGGGGAACACTGAAGCTTTCTTT. Encoded protein: CASSSSRGGNTEAFF.